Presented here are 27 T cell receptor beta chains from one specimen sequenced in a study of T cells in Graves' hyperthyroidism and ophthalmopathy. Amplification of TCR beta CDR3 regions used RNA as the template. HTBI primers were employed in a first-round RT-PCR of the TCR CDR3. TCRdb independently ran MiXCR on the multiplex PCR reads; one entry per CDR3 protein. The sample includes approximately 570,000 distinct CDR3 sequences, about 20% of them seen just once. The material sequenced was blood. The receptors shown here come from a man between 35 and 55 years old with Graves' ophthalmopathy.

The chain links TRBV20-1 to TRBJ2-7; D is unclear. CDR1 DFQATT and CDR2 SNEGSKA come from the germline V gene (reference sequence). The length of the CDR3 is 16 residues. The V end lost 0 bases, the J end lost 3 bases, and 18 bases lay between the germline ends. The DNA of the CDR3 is TGCAGTGCTAGAGATGAGGAGCAACGGACCATCTACGAGCAGTACTTC. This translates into CSARDEEQRTIYEQYF.

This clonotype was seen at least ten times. The CDR3: CASSETSGGYNEQFF. In nucleotides, the CDR3 is TGTGCCAGCAGTGAAACTAGCGGGGGTTACAATGAGCAGTTCTTC. The chain combines TRBV2 with TRBJ2-1, with TRBD2 matching 11 bases. Trimming cost V 2 bases and J 4 bases; bases outside gene matches: 1. The germline CDR1 and CDR2 sequences are SNHLY and FYNNEI. This CDR3 has 15 residues.

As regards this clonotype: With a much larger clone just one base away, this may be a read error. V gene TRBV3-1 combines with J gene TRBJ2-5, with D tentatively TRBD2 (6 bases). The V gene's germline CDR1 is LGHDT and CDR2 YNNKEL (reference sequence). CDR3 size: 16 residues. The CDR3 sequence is CASSQVGSGPQEIQYF. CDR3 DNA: TGTGCCAGCAGCCAAGTGGGGAGCGGGCCCCAAGAGATCCAGTACTTC.

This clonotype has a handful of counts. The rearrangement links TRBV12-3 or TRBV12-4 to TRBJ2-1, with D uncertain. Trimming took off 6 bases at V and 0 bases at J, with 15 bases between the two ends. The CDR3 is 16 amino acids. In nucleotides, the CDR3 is TGTGCCAGCAGGGAACCACAAGCCGGCTCCTACAATGAGCAGTTCTTC. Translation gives CASREPQAGSYNEQFF.

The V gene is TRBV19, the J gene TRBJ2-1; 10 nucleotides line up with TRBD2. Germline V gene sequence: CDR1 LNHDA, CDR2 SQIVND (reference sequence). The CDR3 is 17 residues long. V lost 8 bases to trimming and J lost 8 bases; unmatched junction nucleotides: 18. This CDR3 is CASGTTLAGAYSDEQFF. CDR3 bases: TGTGCCAGTGGCACCACCCTAGCGGGGGCGTATTCCGATGAGCAGTTCTTC. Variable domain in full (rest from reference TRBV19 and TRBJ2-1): DGGITQSPKYLFRKEGQNVTLSCEQNLNHDAMYWYRQDPGQGLRLIYYSQIVNDFQKGDIAEGYSVSREKKESFPLTVTSAQKNPTAFYLCASGTTLAGAYSDEQFFGPGTRLTVL.

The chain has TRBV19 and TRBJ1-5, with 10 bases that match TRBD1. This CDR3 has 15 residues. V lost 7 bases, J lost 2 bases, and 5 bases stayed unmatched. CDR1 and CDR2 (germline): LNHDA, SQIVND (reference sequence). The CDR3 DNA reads TGTGCCAGTAATCCGACAGGGGGCCGCAATCAGCCCCAGCATTTT. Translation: CASNPTGGRNQPQHF.

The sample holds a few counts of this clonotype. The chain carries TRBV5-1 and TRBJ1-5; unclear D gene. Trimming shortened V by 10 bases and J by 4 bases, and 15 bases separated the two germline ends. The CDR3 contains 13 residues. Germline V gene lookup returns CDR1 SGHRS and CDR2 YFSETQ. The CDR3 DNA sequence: TGCGCCTCCGCGGCGGGAGAAAATCAGCCCCAGCATTTT. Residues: CASAAGENQPQHF.

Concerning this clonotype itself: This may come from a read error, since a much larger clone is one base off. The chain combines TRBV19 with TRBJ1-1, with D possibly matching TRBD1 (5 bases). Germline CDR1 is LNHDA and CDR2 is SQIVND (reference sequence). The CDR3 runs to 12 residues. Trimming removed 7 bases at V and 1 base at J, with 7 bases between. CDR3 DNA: TGTGCCAGTAAGGGGCCGAACACTGAAGCTTTCTTT. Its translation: CASKGPNTEAFF.

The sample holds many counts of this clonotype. CDR3 nucleotides: TGTGCCAGCAGTTGGGACAGCCCCTACGAGCAGTACTTC. This codes for CASSWDSPYEQYF. The chain uses TRBV6-2 or TRBV6-3 and TRBJ2-7, with 7 nucleotides matching TRBD1. This CDR3 has 13 amino acids. V lost 4 bases and J lost 2; bases outside the gene matches: 2. Germline V gene lookup returns CDR1 MNHEY and CDR2 SVGEGT.

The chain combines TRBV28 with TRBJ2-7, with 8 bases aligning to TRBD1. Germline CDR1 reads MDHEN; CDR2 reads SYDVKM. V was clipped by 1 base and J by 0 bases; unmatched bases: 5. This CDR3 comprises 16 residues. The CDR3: CASSLFWDRHSYEQYF. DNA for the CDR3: TGTGCCAGCAGTTTATTCTGGGACAGGCACTCCTACGAGCAGTACTTC. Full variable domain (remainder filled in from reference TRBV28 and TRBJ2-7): DVKVTQSSRYLVKRTGEKVFLECVQDMDHENMFWYRQDPGLGLRLIYFSYDVKMKEKGDIPEGYSVSREKKERFSLILESASTNQTSMYLCASSLFWDRHSYEQYFGPGTRLTVT.

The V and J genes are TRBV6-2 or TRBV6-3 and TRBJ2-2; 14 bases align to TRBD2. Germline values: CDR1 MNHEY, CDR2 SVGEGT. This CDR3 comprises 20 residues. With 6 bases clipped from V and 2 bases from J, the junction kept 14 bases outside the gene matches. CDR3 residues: CASSHPPGLAGVGNTGELFF. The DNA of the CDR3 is TGTGCCAGCAGCCACCCCCCGGGACTAGCGGGAGTGGGCAACACCGGGGAGCTGTTTTTT.

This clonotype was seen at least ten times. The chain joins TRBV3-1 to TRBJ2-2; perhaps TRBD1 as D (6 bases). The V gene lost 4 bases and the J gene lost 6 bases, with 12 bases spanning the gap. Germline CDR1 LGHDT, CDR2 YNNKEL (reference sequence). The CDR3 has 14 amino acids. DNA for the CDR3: TGTGCCAGCAGCCCACCCCAGGGGTCCGGGGAGCTGTTTTTT. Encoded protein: CASSPPQGSGELFF. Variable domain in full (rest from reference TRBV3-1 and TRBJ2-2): DTAVSQTPKYLVTQMGNDKSIKCEQNLGHDTMYWYKQDSKKFLKIMFSYNNKELIINETVPNRFSPKSPDKAHLNLHINSLELGDSAVYFCASSPPQGSGELFFGEGSRLTVL.

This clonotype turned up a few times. The CDR3 nucleotides read TGTGCCAGCAGCTTACGGCAAGCGGGATCCACAGATACGCAGTATTTT. Translating it yields CASSLRQAGSTDTQYF. The chain uses TRBV7-2 and TRBJ2-3, with 7 bases lining up with TRBD2. J lost 2 bases, V lost 2 bases, and 7 bases had no gene match. The CDR3 runs 16 residues. Looked up from germline, CDR1 is SGHTA and CDR2 is FQGNSA. The full variable domain, in which reference TRBV7-2 and TRBJ2-3 provide the parts outside the CDR3, is GAGVSQSPSNKVTEKGKDVELRCDPISGHTALYWYRQSLGQGLEFLIYFQGNSAPDKSGLPSDRFSAERTGGSVSTLTIQRTQQEDSAVYLCASSLRQAGSTDTQYFGPGTRLTVL.

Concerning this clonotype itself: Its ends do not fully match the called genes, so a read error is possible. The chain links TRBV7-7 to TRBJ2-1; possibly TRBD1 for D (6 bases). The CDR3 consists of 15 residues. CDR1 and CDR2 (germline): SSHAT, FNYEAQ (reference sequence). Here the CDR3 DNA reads TGTGCTAGCAGCTTAATGGTGGGGGCTGTCAATGAGCAGTTCTTC. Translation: CASSLMVGAVNEQFF.

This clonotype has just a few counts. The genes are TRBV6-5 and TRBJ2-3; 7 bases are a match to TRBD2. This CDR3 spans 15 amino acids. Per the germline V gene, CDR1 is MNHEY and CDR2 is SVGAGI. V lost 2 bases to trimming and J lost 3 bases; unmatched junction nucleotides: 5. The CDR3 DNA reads TGTGCCAGCAGTTACAGGGACGGGGGGACAGATACGCAGTATTTT. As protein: CASSYRDGGTDTQYF.

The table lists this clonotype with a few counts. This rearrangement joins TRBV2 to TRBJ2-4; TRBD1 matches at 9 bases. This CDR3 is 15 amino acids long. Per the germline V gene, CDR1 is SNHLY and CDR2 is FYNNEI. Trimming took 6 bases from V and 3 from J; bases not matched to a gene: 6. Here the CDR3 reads CASRGDRALKNIQYF. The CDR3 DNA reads TGTGCCAGCAGGGGGGACAGGGCGCTCAAAAACATTCAGTACTTC.

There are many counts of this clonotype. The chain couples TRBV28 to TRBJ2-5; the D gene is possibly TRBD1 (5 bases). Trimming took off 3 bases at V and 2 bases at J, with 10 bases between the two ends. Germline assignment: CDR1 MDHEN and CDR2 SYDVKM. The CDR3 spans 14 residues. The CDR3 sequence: CASSFENRQETQYF. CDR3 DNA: TGTGCCAGCAGTTTTGAAAACAGGCAAGAGACCCAGTACTTC.

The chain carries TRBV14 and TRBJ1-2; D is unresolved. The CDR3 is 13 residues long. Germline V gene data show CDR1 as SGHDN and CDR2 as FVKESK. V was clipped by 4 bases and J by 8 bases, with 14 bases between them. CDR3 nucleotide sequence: TGTGCCAGCAGCCTTGACCGGGCTCAGGGCTACACCTTC. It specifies CASSLDRAQGYTF.

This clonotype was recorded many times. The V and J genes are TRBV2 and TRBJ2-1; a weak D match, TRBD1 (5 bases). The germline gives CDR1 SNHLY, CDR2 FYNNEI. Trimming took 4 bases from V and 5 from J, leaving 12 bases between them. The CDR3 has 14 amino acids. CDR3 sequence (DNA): TGTGCCAGCAGTGCCCAGACAGTTAACAATGAGCAGTTCTTC. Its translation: CASSAQTVNNEQFF.

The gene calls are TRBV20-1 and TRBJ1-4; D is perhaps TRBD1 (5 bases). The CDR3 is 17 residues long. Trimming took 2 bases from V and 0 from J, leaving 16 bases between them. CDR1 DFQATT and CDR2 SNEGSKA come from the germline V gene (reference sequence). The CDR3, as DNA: TGCAGTGCTAGAAAGGCAGGGAGCCTTGCAACTAATGAAAAACTGTTTTTT. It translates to CSARKAGSLATNEKLFF.

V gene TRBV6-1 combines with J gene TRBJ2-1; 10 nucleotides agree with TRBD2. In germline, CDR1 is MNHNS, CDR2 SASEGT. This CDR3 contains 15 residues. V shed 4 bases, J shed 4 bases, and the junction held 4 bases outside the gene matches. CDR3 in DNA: TGTGCCAGCAGTGCAGCGGGAGGGCGTTACAATGAGCAGTTCTTC. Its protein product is CASSAAGGRYNEQFF.

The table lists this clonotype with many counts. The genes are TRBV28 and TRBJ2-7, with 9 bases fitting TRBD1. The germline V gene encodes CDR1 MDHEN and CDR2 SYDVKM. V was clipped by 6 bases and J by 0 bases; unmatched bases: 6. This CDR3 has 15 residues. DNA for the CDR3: TGTGCCAGCAGACAGACAGGGGGAGCCTCCTACGAGCAGTACTTC. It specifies CASRQTGGASYEQYF.

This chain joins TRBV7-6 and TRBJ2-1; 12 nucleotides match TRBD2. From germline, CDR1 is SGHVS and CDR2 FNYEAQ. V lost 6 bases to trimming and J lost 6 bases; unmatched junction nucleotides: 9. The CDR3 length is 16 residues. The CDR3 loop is CASSPGLAGPINEQFF. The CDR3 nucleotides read TGTGCCAGCAGTCCCGGACTAGCGGGGCCAATCAATGAGCAGTTCTTC. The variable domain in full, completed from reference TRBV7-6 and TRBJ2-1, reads GAGVSQSPRYKVTKRGQDVALRCDPISGHVSLYWYRQALGQGPEFLTYFNYEAQQDKSGLPNDRFSAERPEGSISTLTIQRTEQRDSAMYRCASSPGLAGPINEQFFGPGTRLTVL.

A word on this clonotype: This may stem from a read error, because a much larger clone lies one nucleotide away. The CDR3 DNA sequence: TGTGCCAGCAGCTTAGCAGGGCCTCTTCAATCTAGGGCCAACGTCCTGACTTTC. Translating it yields CASSLAGPLQSRANVLTF. The chain couples TRBV7-2 to TRBJ2-6; D gene ambiguous. The CDR3 sequence is 18 residues long. Germline loops: CDR1 SGHTA, CDR2 FQGNSA. Trimming pared 0 bases from V and 5 bases from J, leaving 17 bases between.

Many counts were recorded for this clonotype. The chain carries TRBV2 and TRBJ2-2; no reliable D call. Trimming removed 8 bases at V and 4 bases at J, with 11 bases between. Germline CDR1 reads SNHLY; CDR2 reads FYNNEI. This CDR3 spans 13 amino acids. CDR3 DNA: TGTGCCAGCCGGGTCCGTCCCACCGGGGAGCTGTTTTTT. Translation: CASRVRPTGELFF. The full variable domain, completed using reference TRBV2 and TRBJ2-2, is EPEVTQTPSHQVTQMGQEVILRCVPISNHLYFYWYRQILGQKVEFLVSFYNNEISEKSEIFDDQFSVERPDGSNFTLKIRSTKLEDSAMYFCASRVRPTGELFFGEGSRLTVL.

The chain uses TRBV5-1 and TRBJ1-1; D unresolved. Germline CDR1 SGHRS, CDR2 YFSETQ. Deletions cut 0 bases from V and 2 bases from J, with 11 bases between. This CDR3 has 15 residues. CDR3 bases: TGCGCCAGCAGCTTGGGTGCGGGGTTCAACACTGAAGCTTTCTTT. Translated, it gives CASSLGAGFNTEAFF.

The CDR3: CASRFRGGNTEAFF. CDR3 sequence (DNA): TGCGCCAGCAGGTTCAGGGGAGGAAACACTGAAGCTTTCTTT. The chain carries TRBV5-1 and TRBJ1-1, with a tentative D call TRBD1 (6 bases). Per germline, CDR1 SGHRS and CDR2 YFSETQ. The ends were cut back, 5 bases at V and 2 bases at J, with 13 bases in the middle. This CDR3 is built from 14 residues.